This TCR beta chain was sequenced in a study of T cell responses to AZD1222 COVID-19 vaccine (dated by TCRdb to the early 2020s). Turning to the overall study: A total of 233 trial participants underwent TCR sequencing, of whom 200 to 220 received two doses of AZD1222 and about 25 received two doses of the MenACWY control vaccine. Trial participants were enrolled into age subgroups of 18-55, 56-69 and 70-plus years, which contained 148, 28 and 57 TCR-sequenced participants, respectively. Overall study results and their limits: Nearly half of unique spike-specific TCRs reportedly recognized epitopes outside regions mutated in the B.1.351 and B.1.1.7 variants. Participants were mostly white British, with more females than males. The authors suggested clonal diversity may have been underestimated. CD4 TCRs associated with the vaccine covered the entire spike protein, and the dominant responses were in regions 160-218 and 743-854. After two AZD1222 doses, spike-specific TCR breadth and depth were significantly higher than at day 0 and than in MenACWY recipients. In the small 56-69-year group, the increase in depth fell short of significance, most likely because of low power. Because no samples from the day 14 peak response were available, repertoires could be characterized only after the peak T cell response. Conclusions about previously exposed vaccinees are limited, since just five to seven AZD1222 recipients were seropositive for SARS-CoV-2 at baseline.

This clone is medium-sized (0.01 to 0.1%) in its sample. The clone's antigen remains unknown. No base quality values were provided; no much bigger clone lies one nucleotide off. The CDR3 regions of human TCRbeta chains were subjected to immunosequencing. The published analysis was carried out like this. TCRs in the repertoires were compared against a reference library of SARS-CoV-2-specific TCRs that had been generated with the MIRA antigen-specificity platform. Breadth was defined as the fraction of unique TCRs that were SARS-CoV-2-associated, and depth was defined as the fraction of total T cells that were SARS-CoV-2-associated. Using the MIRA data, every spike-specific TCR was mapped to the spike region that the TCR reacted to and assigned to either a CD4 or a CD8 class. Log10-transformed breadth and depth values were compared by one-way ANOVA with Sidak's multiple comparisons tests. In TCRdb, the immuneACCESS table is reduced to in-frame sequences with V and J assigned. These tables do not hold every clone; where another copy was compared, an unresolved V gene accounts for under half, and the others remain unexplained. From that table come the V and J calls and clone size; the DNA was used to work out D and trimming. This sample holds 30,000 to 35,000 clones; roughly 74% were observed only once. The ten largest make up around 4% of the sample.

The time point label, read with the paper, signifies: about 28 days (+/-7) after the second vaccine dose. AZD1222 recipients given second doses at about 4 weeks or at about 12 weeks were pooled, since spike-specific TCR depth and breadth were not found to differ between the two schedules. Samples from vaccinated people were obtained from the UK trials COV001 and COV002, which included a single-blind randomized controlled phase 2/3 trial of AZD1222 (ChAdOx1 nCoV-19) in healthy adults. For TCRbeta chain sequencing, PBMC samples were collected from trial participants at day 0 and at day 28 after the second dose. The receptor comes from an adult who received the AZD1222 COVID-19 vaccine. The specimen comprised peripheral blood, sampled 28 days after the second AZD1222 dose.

The CDR3 reads as follows: CASSYGQGNHGELFF. The nucleotide sequence reads as follows: TGTGCCAGCAGTTACGGGCAGGGTAATCACGGGGAGCTGTTTTTT. The sequence is built from TRBV28 and TRBJ2-2; D gene: possibly TRBD1, on 5 matching bases. CDR1 and CDR2 (MDHEN, SYDVKM) derive from the germline V gene. CDR3 length: 15 amino acids, cysteine to phenylalanine. Only the CDR3 region is kept as DNA, spanning 45 bases read in frame from base 1. Cut back by 4 bases and 7 bases, the V and J ends lie 16 bases apart.